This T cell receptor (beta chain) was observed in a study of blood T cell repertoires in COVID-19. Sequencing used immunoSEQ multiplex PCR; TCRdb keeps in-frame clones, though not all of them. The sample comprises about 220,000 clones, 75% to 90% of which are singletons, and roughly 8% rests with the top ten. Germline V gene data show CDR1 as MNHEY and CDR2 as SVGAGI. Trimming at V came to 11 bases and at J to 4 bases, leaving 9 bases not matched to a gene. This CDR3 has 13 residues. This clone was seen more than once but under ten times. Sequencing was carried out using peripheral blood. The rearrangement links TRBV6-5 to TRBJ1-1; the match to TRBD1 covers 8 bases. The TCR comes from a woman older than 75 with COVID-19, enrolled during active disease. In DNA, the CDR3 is TGTGCCGGAGACAGGGGAGGGGGCACTGAAGCTTTCTTT. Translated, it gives CAGDRGGGTEAFF.